A selection of T cell receptor beta chains follows, all from one sample in a study of T cells in Graves' hyperthyroidism and ophthalmopathy. TCRdb itself ran the multiplex PCR reads through MiXCR, one entry per CDR3 protein. The sample lists around 370,000 distinct CDR3 sequences, less than 20% occurring once. The sequenced material came from blood. These receptors were obtained from a man between 18 and 35 years old with Graves' ophthalmopathy. Each CDR3 is given with its conserved first and last residue. A D gene is named only where the DNA matches it firmly. A clone size is listed for some rows: how often the clone was seen (once, few, many), or a class if it is expanded.

size,D,V,J,DNA,CDR3
many,TRBD1,TRBV7-2,TRBJ2-5,TGTGCCAGCAGCTTAGACTACAGGGGCGAGACCCAGTACTTC,CASSLDYRGETQYF
many,NA,TRBV7-7,TRBJ2-5,TGTGCTAGCAGTTTCGGACGGAGGGACAGAGAAGAGACCCAGTACTTC,CASSFGRRDREETQYF
NA,TRBD2,TRBV7-8,TRBJ2-1,TGTGCCAGCAGCCTCGGGACTAGAGAGTGGCATGTTGAGCAGTTCTTC,CASSLGTREWHVEQFF
many,NA,TRBV3-1,TRBJ1-1,TGTGCCAGCAGCTCCCAGAGCGGGGGGAACACTGAAGCTTTCTTT,CASSSQSGGNTEAFF
few,NA,TRBV6-1,TRBJ1-2,TGTGCCAGCAGTGACCCCCTGCATATCTATGGCTACACCTTC,CASSDPLHIYGYTF
many,NA,TRBV27,TRBJ1-1,TGTGCCAGCAGTACAGGAGTTGGCACTGAAGCTTTCTTT,CASSTGVGTEAFF
many,TRBD1,TRBV7-2,TRBJ1-6,TGTGCCAGCAGCCAGTCGGACAGGGGTTATTCACCCCTCCACTTT,CASSQSDRGYSPLHF
many,NA,TRBV5-1,TRBJ1-4,TGCGCCAGCAGCAGCACAGGGAATGGAGAAAAACTGTTTTTT,CASSSTGNGEKLFF
many,NA,TRBV20-1,TRBJ2-3,TGCAGTACCCGACGGGACACAGATACGCAGTATTTT,CSTRRDTDTQYF
many,NA,TRBV7-6,TRBJ2-5,TGTGCCAGCAGCTTAGGGCCAGGGACTGAGACCCAGTACTTC,CASSLGPGTETQYF
many,TRBD1,TRBV5-1,TRBJ2-1,TGCGCCAGCCGCCTGGGACAGAACTTCAATGAGCAGTTCTTC,CASRLGQNFNEQFF
many,NA,TRBV6-1,TRBJ2-7,TGTGCCAGCAGTGAAAAGAGCAGGACTTACGAGCAGTACTTC,CASSEKSRTYEQYF
few,TRBD1,TRBV6-1,TRBJ2-1,TGTGCCAGCAGTTATCGGACAGGGAGATTGCATGAGCAGTTCTTC,CASSYRTGRLHEQFF
few,TRBD2,TRBV9,TRBJ2-1,TGTGCCAGCAGCGGAACCAGCGGGGCTTCCGATGAGCAGTTCTTC,CASSGTSGASDEQFF
few,NA,TRBV28,TRBJ2-3,TGTGCCAGCAGCCGCCGGGGCGGCCGTCCGCTTAGCACAGATACGCAGTATTTT,CASSRRGGRPLSTDTQYF
few,NA,TRBV7-9,TRBJ2-7,TGTGCCAGCAGCCCTTCTCGCGGGGAATCGGCCTACGAGCAGTACTTC,CASSPSRGESAYEQYF
few,NA,TRBV4-1,TRBJ1-5,TGCGCCAGCAGCCACGGGGAGGGCAATCAGCCCCAGCATTTT,CASSHGEGNQPQHF
many,NA,TRBV2,TRBJ2-1,TGTGCCAGCAGGCCGGGACTCAATCCCAATGAGCAGTTCTTC,CASRPGLNPNEQFF
NA,NA,TRBV20-1,TRBJ1-5,TGCAGTGCTAGTTCTGGCAATCAGCCCCAGCATTTT,CSASSGNQPQHF
NA,NA,TRBV7-9,TRBJ1-6,TGTGCCAGCAGCTTATCAGGGAATTCATCCCTCCACTTT,CASSLSGNSSLHF
NA,NA,TRBV5-5,TRBJ1-6,TGTGCCAGCAGCTTAGAAACAGCCCCCTATAATTCACCCCTCCACTTT,CASSLETAPYNSPLHF
many,NA,TRBV3-1,TRBJ1-6,TGTGCCAGCAGCCAAGCGGACAGACTTAATTCACCCCTCCACTTT,CASSQADRLNSPLHF
many,NA,TRBV11-3,TRBJ2-5,TGTGCCAGCAGCTCCGAGGTGGGGGGACGAGAGACCCAGTACTTC,CASSSEVGGRETQYF
few,TRBD1,TRBV2,TRBJ1-3,TGTGCCAGCACCTCTGGACAGGGGGGACTCTCTGGAAACACCATATATTTT,CASTSGQGGLSGNTIYF
many,NA,TRBV11-2,TRBJ1-4,TGTGCCAGCAGCTTGGGGGGGCGCATCTTTGAAAAACTGTTTTTT,CASSLGGRIFEKLFF
once,TRBD2,TRBV2,TRBJ2-7,TGTGCCAGCAGTCAGGATAGCGGGGGGACCTACGAGCAGTACTTC,CASSQDSGGTYEQYF
many,NA,TRBV24-1,TRBJ1-5,TGTGCCACCAGTGATTTGGGGGGAAATCAGCCCCAGCATTTT,CATSDLGGNQPQHF
many,NA,TRBV13,TRBJ1-1,TGTGCCAGCAGCCAGGTGAGTGAAGCTTTCTTT,CASSQVSEAFF
NA,NA,TRBV7-9,TRBJ1-3,TGTGCCAGCAGCTTCGAGACCGCCGGTTCTGGAAACACCATATATTTT,CASSFETAGSGNTIYF